Listed below are T cell receptor beta chains from one sample, sequenced in a study of T-cell memory formation after mild COVID-19. TCRdb processed the 5' RACE reads anew with MiXCR; each CDR3 protein has one entry. The sample lists 250,000 to 350,000 distinct CDR3 sequences; approximately 19% were seen once. The sequenced sample consisted of PBMCs or a T cell subset sorted from them (not recorded which). These receptors originate from a man aged 18 to 30 who had mild COVID-19 (a few samples of this study predate the infection). Cell type and time point are not known. The CDR3 runs from the conserved cysteine through the conserved F or W. D genes are given only for firm matches. A row's size may be missing; if present it is once, few, many or a size class.

D gene	clone size	V gene	J gene	CDR3 DNA	CDR3 protein
.	few	TRBV7-6	TRBJ2-1	TGTGCCAGCAGCAGAGGACTCAACAATGAGCAGTTCTTC	CASSRGLNNEQFF
.	.	TRBV6-5	TRBJ2-3	TGTGCCAGCAGTAAATCTAGCGCAGATACGCAGTATTTT	CASSKSSADTQYF
.	few	TRBV30	TRBJ2-1	TGTGCCTGGCGGGGCTTCACTGAGCAGTTCTTC	CAWRGFTEQFF
TRBD2	few	TRBV20-1	TRBJ2-5	TGCAGTGCTAGAGATAGGACTAGCGGAGAGACCCAGTACTTC	CSARDRTSGETQYF
TRBD2	few	TRBV6-2/TRBV6-3	TRBJ2-5	TGTGCCAGCAGTTCTCTAGCGGGGGAGGGCCAAGAGACCCAGTACTTC	CASSSLAGEGQETQYF
.	.	TRBV7-2	TRBJ2-2	TGTGCCAGCAGCTTAGTAATAGTCGGCTTGAACACCGGGGAGCTGTTTTTT	CASSLVIVGLNTGELFF
.	few	TRBV10-3	TRBJ2-2	TGTGCCATCAGTGACCCCCGCTGGGGTGGCGGGGAGCTGTTTTTT	CAISDPRWGGGELFF
.	many	TRBV7-8	TRBJ1-1	TGTGCCAGCAGCGGAAACACTGAAGCTTTCTTT	CASSGNTEAFF
.	.	TRBV11-1	TRBJ2-1	TGTGCCAGCAGCTTAGAGGGATGGGACGATGAGCAGTTCTTC	CASSLEGWDDEQFF
.	.	TRBV28	TRBJ2-5	TGTGCCAGCAGTTGGCAGGGGGAGACCCAGTACTTC	CASSWQGETQYF
.	few	TRBV28	TRBJ1-5	TGTGCCAGCAGTCCTCTGAATCAGCCCCAGCATTTT	CASSPLNQPQHF
.	.	TRBV2	TRBJ2-5	TGTGCCAGCAGTCTTTCCCGGGTTCGGGGGGAGACCCAGTACTTC	CASSLSRVRGETQYF
.	.	TRBV29-1	TRBJ1-2	TGCAGCGTTGAAAATGGGGGAAAAGGCGGCTACACCTTC	CSVENGGKGGYTF
.	.	TRBV20-1	TRBJ1-2	TGCAGTGCTAGGCAGGGGATCAGTTATGGCTACACCTTC	CSARQGISYGYTF
.	.	TRBV5-1	TRBJ2-2	TGCGCCAGCAGCCCGGGGGGCACGAACACCGGGGAGCTGTTTTTT	CASSPGGTNTGELFF
.	.	TRBV2	TRBJ1-5	TGTGCCAGCAGTGAAGGCGAGGGGTTTTTTCAGCCCCAGCATTTT	CASSEGEGFFQPQHF
.	few	TRBV12-3/TRBV12-4	TRBJ2-3	TGTGCCAGCAGTTCCGGGACACCCACAGATACGCAGTATTTT	CASSSGTPTDTQYF
TRBD1	few	TRBV6-2/TRBV6-3	TRBJ1-1	TGTGCCAGCAGTGGGACAGGATTATACACTGAAGCTTTCTTT	CASSGTGLYTEAFF
TRBD1	.	TRBV3-1	TRBJ2-5	TGTGCCAGCAGCCAAGATGGACAGGGGGAGGAGACCCAGTACTTC	CASSQDGQGEETQYF
.	many	TRBV5-1	TRBJ2-3	TGCGCCAGCAGCTTGGATGGAGGCACAGATACGCAGTATTTT	CASSLDGGTDTQYF
.	.	TRBV29-1	TRBJ2-3	TGCAGCGCAGTAGCGTCGCGGACGCAGTATTTT	CSAVASRTQYF
.	few	TRBV7-6	TRBJ2-3	TGTGCCAGCAGCTTAGCGACAGCCTCCCCTACCCCCACAGATACGCAGTATTTT	CASSLATASPTPTDTQYF
TRBD2	few	TRBV5-6	TRBJ2-1	TGTGCCAGTCGGTATAGCGGGGGGCTCTACAATGAGCAGTTCTTC	CASRYSGGLYNEQFF
.	.	TRBV7-3	TRBJ1-1	TGTGCCAGCGGGTCACAGGGAAACACTGAAGCTTTCTTT	CASGSQGNTEAFF
.	.	TRBV24-1	TRBJ2-2	TGTGCCACCAGTGATCCCCTGACAGCCGGGGAGCTGTTTTTT	CATSDPLTAGELFF
.	few	TRBV7-6	TRBJ1-5	TGTGCCAGCAGCCCCTGGGGGGAGGAACCCCAGCATTTT	CASSPWGEEPQHF
.	.	TRBV6-1	TRBJ2-3	TGTGCCAGCAGTGAAGGGACAGCTAGCACAGATACGCAGTATTTT	CASSEGTASTDTQYF
.	once	TRBV11-2	TRBJ2-1	TGTGCCAGCAGCTTAGATGTGGGAAATGAGCAGTTCTTC	CASSLDVGNEQFF
.	few	TRBV28	TRBJ1-5	TGTGCCAGCAGCGAGTTTGCGGGCTACCGGGACAGCAATCAGCCCCAGCATTTT	CASSEFAGYRDSNQPQHF
TRBD2	few	TRBV4-2	TRBJ2-5	TGTGCCAGCAGCGAACTAGCGGGAGAAGAGACCCAGTACTTC	CASSELAGEETQYF
.	few	TRBV6-6	TRBJ2-7	TGTGCCAGCAGACACAGGGTCCCCTACGAGCAGTACTTC	CASRHRVPYEQYF
.	.	TRBV7-8	TRBJ1-1	TGTGCCAGCAGCTTAACGAGGGCCACTGAAGCTTTCTTT	CASSLTRATEAFF
.	.	TRBV29-1	TRBJ2-1	TGCAGCGTTGAAGGGTATCCGGGGGCGAGCTCCTACAATGAGCAGTTCTTC	CSVEGYPGASSYNEQFF
.	few	TRBV28	TRBJ1-1	TGTGCCAGCAGTTTCCCCGGACAGAACACTGAAGCTTTCTTT	CASSFPGQNTEAFF
.	many	TRBV15	TRBJ1-3	TGTGCCACCAGCCTACAGGGCGGAAACACCATATATTTT	CATSLQGGNTIYF
.	.	TRBV4-2	TRBJ1-2	TGTGCCAGCAGCCAAGAATTAAGGGCCTATGGCTACACCTTC	CASSQELRAYGYTF
TRBD2	few	TRBV4-3	TRBJ2-3	TGCGCCAGCAGCCATAGCGGGGGCGGTACAGATACGCAGTATTTT	CASSHSGGGTDTQYF
TRBD2	few	TRBV28	TRBJ2-1	TGTGCCAGCAGTGCAGGACTAGCGGGGAGGACCCTCAATGAGCAGTTCTTC	CASSAGLAGRTLNEQFF
TRBD2	.	TRBV7-2	TRBJ2-5	TGTGCCAGCATGTTAGCGGGGGGCGGAGGGGAGACCCAGTACTTC	CASMLAGGGGETQYF
TRBD1	few	TRBV7-2	TRBJ1-2	TGTGCCAGCAGCGCACGACAGGGGTTGGGCTACACCTTC	CASSARQGLGYTF
.	few	TRBV6-5	TRBJ1-2	TGTGCCAGCGGGCAGGGTTACCTAGACTATGGCTACACCTTC	CASGQGYLDYGYTF
.	.	TRBV30	TRBJ2-3	TGTGCCTGGACAGGGGATACGCAGTATTTT	CAWTGDTQYF
.	.	TRBV4-3	TRBJ2-5	TGCGCCAGCAGCCGGGCAGTGGGAGAGTCCCAGTACTTC	CASSRAVGESQYF
.	few	TRBV5-1	TRBJ1-1	TGCGCCACCACGCTGGGAGGCCTGAACACTGAAGCTTTCTTT	CATTLGGLNTEAFF
.	few	TRBV5-1	TRBJ1-2	TGCGCCAGCAGCTTGGTTGGGGACTATGGCTACACCTTC	CASSLVGDYGYTF
.	many	TRBV20-1	TRBJ2-3	TGCAGTGCCGCTAGACCCCCAGATACGCAGTATTTT	CSAARPPDTQYF
TRBD2	many	TRBV7-9	TRBJ2-3	TGTGCCAGCAGCTGGGAGGGAAGCACAGATACGCAGTATTTT	CASSWEGSTDTQYF
.	.	TRBV5-1	TRBJ1-5	TGCGCCAGCAGCTTGACCCTGGACAGTAATCAGCCCCAGCATTTT	CASSLTLDSNQPQHF
.	few	TRBV21-1	TRBJ2-3	TGTGCCAGCAGCGCCTACAGGGGTATAAGTCTCACAGATACGCAGTATTTT	CASSAYRGISLTDTQYF
TRBD1	.	TRBV27	TRBJ1-1	TGTGCCAGCAACAGGGGGCGAGAGACCAACACTGAAGCTTTCTTT	CASNRGRETNTEAFF
.	many	TRBV29-1	TRBJ1-1	TGCAGCGTTGAAGTCGGGGGCATGAACACTGAAGCTTTCTTT	CSVEVGGMNTEAFF
.	.	TRBV7-9	TRBJ2-1	TGTGCCAGCAGCTCGGACGGGAATGAGCAGTTCTTC	CASSSDGNEQFF
.	few	TRBV6-2/TRBV6-3	TRBJ1-5	TGTGCCAGCAGTTACACGAGGGAAAATCAGCCCCAGCATTTT	CASSYTRENQPQHF
.	.	TRBV4-2	TRBJ2-5	TGTGCCAGCAGCCCAGGGGTTAGGGAAGAGACCCAGTACTTC	CASSPGVREETQYF
TRBD1	few	TRBV12-3/TRBV12-4	TRBJ1-1	TGTGCCAGCAGTTCCCCAGGGGGGCAGTGGACTGAAGCTTTCTTT	CASSSPGGQWTEAFF
.	.	TRBV4-1	TRBJ2-5	TGCGCCAGCAGCCAAGATATCGGCAGGGTTTATGAGACCCAGTACTTC	CASSQDIGRVYETQYF
TRBD1	.	TRBV12-3/TRBV12-4	TRBJ1-5	TGTGCCAGCAGTGATGGGACAGGGGAGGGCCAGCCCCAGCATTTT	CASSDGTGEGQPQHF
.	.	TRBV5-1	TRBJ2-5	TGCGCCAGCAGCTTCGACAATCAAGAGACCCAGTACTTC	CASSFDNQETQYF
.	.	TRBV5-1	TRBJ1-1	TGCGCCAGCAGCTTTGACACACTGAACACTGAAGCTTTCTTT	CASSFDTLNTEAFF